What follows are 24 T cell receptor beta chains derived from one specimen sequenced in a study of blood T cell repertoires in COVID-19. Produced via immunoSEQ multiplex PCR; TCRdb's table is partial and in-frame only. Of roughly 300,000 clones listed, more than 70% were seen once; the top ten hold around 1.5%. Input material: peripheral blood. These receptors came from a woman aged 50 to 65 with acute or convalescent COVID-19.

This clone appeared once. The gene calls are TRBV24-1 and TRBJ1-1; D possibly corresponds to TRBD1 (6 bases). Trimming took 2 bases from V and 1 from J, leaving 10 bases between them. This CDR3 is built from 15 residues. The germline V gene encodes CDR1 KGHDR and CDR2 SFDVKD. The CDR3 sequence: CATSDSRTENTEAFF. The CDR3, as DNA: TGTGCCACCAGTGATTCCCGGACAGAGAACACTGAAGCTTTCTTT.

The chain links TRBV18 to TRBJ1-3, with D possibly being TRBD1 (5 bases). The V gene lost 4 bases and the J gene lost 1 base, with 8 bases spanning the gap. The CDR3 is made up of 14 amino acids. Germline V gene lookup returns CDR1 KGHSH and CDR2 LQKENI. The DNA of the CDR3 is TGTGCCAGCTCACAACAGGAGTCTGGAAACACCATATATTTT. It encodes CASSQQESGNTIYF.

This clone turned up a few times. The chain couples TRBV5-1 to TRBJ2-5; 10 bases match TRBD2. The germline V gene encodes CDR1 SGHRS and CDR2 YFSETQ. The CDR3 runs to 15 residues. After removal of 0 bases from V and 10 bases from J, the junction contained 9 bases not matched to a gene. Here the CDR3 reads CASSLALAGVQDQYF. The DNA for the CDR3 is TGCGCCAGCAGCTTGGCGCTAGCGGGAGTCCAGGACCAGTACTTC.

The chain employs TRBV4-3 and TRBJ2-3; 7 nucleotides agree with TRBD1. CDR1 LGHNA and CDR2 YSLEER come from the germline V gene. After removal of 1 base from V and 0 bases from J, the junction contained 7 bases not matched to a gene. This CDR3 is built from 17 residues. CDR3 loop: CASSQGPGQTSTDTQYF. CDR3 bases: TGCGCCAGCAGCCAAGGACCGGGACAGACTAGCACAGATACGCAGTATTTT.

J is TRBJ2-1 and V is TRBV5-1, with D tentatively TRBD1 (6 bases). V was clipped by 3 bases and J by 5 bases, with 15 bases between them. The CDR3 is made up of 15 amino acids. Germline V gene sequence: CDR1 SGHRS, CDR2 YFSETQ. DNA for the CDR3: TGCGCCAGCAGCTCCTGGGGGCAGGAGAACAATGAGCAGTTCTTC. Its protein product is CASSSWGQENNEQFF.

This chain links TRBV18 with TRBJ1-3, with no clear D. Per the germline V gene, CDR1 is KGHSH and CDR2 is LQKENI. V lost 6 bases and J 0 bases, leaving 12 bases between the germline ends. This CDR3 spans 15 amino acids. The DNA for the CDR3 is TGTGCCAGCTCGCGGCCGCTAAGCTCTGGAAACACCATATATTTT. Its protein is CASSRPLSSGNTIYF. Full variable domain (remainder filled in from reference TRBV18 and TRBJ1-3): NAGVMQNPRHLVRRRGQEARLRCSPMKGHSHVYWYRQLPEEGLKFMVYLQKENIIDESGMPKERFSAEFPKEGPSILRIQQVVRGDSAAYFCASSRPLSSGNTIYFGEGSWLTVV.

The chain couples TRBV2 to TRBJ1-2, with TRBD1 matching over 10 bases. V lost 6 bases to trimming and J lost 5 bases; unmatched junction nucleotides: 6. This CDR3 has 14 amino acids. The germline CDR1 and CDR2 sequences are SNHLY and FYNNEI. CDR3 sequence (DNA): TGTGCCAGCAGGGGGGACAGGGGATATTATGGCTACACCTTC. This translates into CASRGDRGYYGYTF. Full variable domain (missing parts from reference TRBV2 and TRBJ1-2): EPEVTQTPSHQVTQMGQEVILRCVPISNHLYFYWYRQILGQKVEFLVSFYNNEISEKSEIFDDQFSVERPDGSNFTLKIRSTKLEDSAMYFCASRGDRGYYGYTFGSGTRLTVV.

The V gene is TRBV6-1, the J gene TRBJ1-4; tentative D call: TRBD1 (6 bases). The germline V gene has CDR1 MNHNS and CDR2 SASEGT. V lost 2 bases to trimming and J lost 3 bases, with 16 bases between them. The CDR3 has 17 amino acids. CDR3 sequence (DNA): TGTGCCAGCAGTGAACAAGGGTTGGGGGCGGCTAATGAAAAACTGTTTTTT. It specifies CASSEQGLGAANEKLFF.

The J gene is TRBJ2-6, the V gene TRBV2; TRBD1 aligns across 8 bases. Germline CDR1 SNHLY, CDR2 FYNNEI. The CDR3 length is 18 residues. Trimming cost V 1 base and J 0 bases; bases outside gene matches: 5. CDR3 sequence (DNA): TGTGCCAGCAGTGAAGACAGGGGGTCGAGCTCTGGGGCCAACGTCCTGACTTTC. Translated: CASSEDRGSSSGANVLTF. Variable domain in full (rest from reference TRBV2 and TRBJ2-6): EPEVTQTPSHQVTQMGQEVILRCVPISNHLYFYWYRQILGQKVEFLVSFYNNEISEKSEIFDDQFSVERPDGSNFTLKIRSTKLEDSAMYFCASSEDRGSSSGANVLTFGAGSRLTVL.

The chain combines TRBV27 with TRBJ2-7; the D is unclear. The length of the CDR3 is 15 residues. The V gene's germline CDR1 is MNHEY and CDR2 SMNVEV (reference sequence). Trimming took off 3 bases at V and 1 base at J, with 13 bases between the two ends. CDR3 nucleotides: TGTGCCAGCAGTTTTACTGCCGCCCCATCCTACGAGCAGTACTTC. Its protein product is CASSFTAAPSYEQYF.

The chain uses TRBV2 and TRBJ1-4; D may be TRBD1 (5 bases). The CDR3 extends over 14 amino acids. Trimming removed 6 bases at V and 0 bases at J, with 8 bases between. Germline assignment: CDR1 SNHLY and CDR2 FYNNEI. The CDR3 DNA reads TGTGCCAGCAGCCGACAGTCAACTAATGAAAAACTGTTTTTT. It encodes CASSRQSTNEKLFF.

The chain has TRBV19 and TRBJ1-1, with 9 nucleotides matching TRBD1. The CDR3 covers 14 residues. V gave up 4 bases and J gave up 4 bases; unmatched junction bases: 4. Germline loops: CDR1 LNHDA, CDR2 SQIVND (reference sequence). As DNA, the CDR3 is TGTGCCAGTAGTACCGGACAGGGGTCCACTGAAGCTTTCTTT. It specifies CASSTGQGSTEAFF.

The chain is built from TRBV3-1 (or the pseudogene TRBV3-2) and TRBJ2-7, with 9 nucleotides matching TRBD2. The CDR3 sequence is 14 residues long. After removal of 7 bases from V and 3 bases from J, the junction contained 7 bases not matched to a gene. Germline lookup yields CDR1 LGHDT and CDR2 YNNKEL (reference sequence). DNA for the CDR3: TGTGCCAGCACCCTAGCGGGACGGGTCTACGAGCAGTACTTC. Its protein is CASTLAGRVYEQYF.

V gene TRBV11-1 combines with J gene TRBJ1-3; 7 bases match TRBD1. Germline-derived CDR1 and CDR2 are SGHAT and FQDESV (reference sequence). Unmatched junction bases numbered 4, after V lost 2 bases and J lost 0 bases. The CDR3 is made up of 16 amino acids. The CDR3 region has the DNA TGTGCCAGCAGCTTACGGGACAGCAGCTCTGGAAACACCATATATTTT. It yields the protein CASSLRDSSSGNTIYF.

The chain uses TRBV7-2 and TRBJ1-2; TRBD1 matches at 9 bases. There are 14 residues in the CDR3. J gave up 5 bases and V 1 base, and 2 bases lay outside the gene matches. Germline V CDR1 and CDR2: SGHTA, FQGNSA. The CDR3 nucleotides are TGTGCCAGCAGCTTAGGAGGACAGGGGTATGGCTACACCTTC. This sequence encodes CASSLGGQGYGYTF. Complete variable domain (other parts from reference TRBV7-2 and TRBJ1-2): GAGVSQSPSNKVTEKGKDVELRCDPISGHTALYWYRQSLGQGLEFLIYFQGNSAPDKSGLPSDRFSAERTGGSVSTLTIQRTQQEDSAVYLCASSLGGQGYGYTFGSGTRLTVV.

The chain is built from TRBV19 and TRBJ1-6; 8 bases agree with TRBD1. The ends lost 5 bases at V and 8 bases at J; junction bases unmatched: 11. Germline CDR1 LNHDA, CDR2 SQIVND (reference sequence). The CDR3 runs 16 residues. CDR3 protein: CASSLRPGGMDSPLHF. The CDR3 DNA is TGTGCCAGTAGTCTCCGACCAGGGGGCATGGATTCACCCCTCCACTTT.

This rearrangement joins TRBV24-1 to TRBJ2-7; 8 bases are shared with TRBD1. CDR1 KGHDR and CDR2 SFDVKD come from the germline V gene. V lost 4 bases and J lost 2; bases outside the gene matches: 6. CDR3 length: 15 amino acids. The chain's CDR3 is CATSDPRTGPYEQYF. Here the CDR3 DNA reads TGTGCCACCAGTGACCCCCGGACAGGGCCCTACGAGCAGTACTTC.

This clone has only a few counts. V gene TRBV3-1 (or the pseudogene TRBV3-2) combines with J gene TRBJ2-7; D possibly corresponds to TRBD2 (5 bases). The CDR3 is 16 amino acids. Trimming cost V 2 bases and J 2 bases, with 16 bases left between them. CDR1 and CDR2 (germline): LGHDT, YNNKEL (reference sequence). CDR3 sequence: CASSQSLANRPYEQYF. The CDR3 nucleotides are TGTGCCAGCAGCCAATCTCTAGCTAACCGGCCCTACGAGCAGTACTTC.

The V call is TRBV7-2, the J call TRBJ1-4; TRBD1 might be the D (5 bases). In germline, CDR1 is SGHTA, CDR2 FQGNSA. With 5 bases removed from V and 6 bases from J, the gap between germline ends came to 10 bases. The CDR3 has 13 amino acids. The CDR3 loop is CASSPGTYEKLFF. In nucleotides, the CDR3 is TGTGCCAGCAGCCCAGGGACTTATGAAAAACTGTTTTTT.

The CDR3 DNA follows: TGTGCCAGCAGCTTAGCTCTCACACGTGAGCAGTTCTTC. It translates to CASSLALTREQFF. This sequence joins TRBV7-8 and TRBJ2-1; no clear D. Germline V gene lookup returns CDR1 SGHVS and CDR2 FQNEAQ. V lost 0 bases, J lost 9 bases, and 9 bases lay in between. The length of the CDR3 is 13 residues. Variable domain in full (rest from reference TRBV7-8 and TRBJ2-1): GAGVSQSPRYKVAKRGQDVALRCDPISGHVSLFWYQQALGQGPEFLTYFQNEAQLDKSGLPSDRFFAERPEGSVSTLKIQRTQQEDSAVYLCASSLALTREQFFGPGTRLTVL.

The gene calls are TRBV24-1 and TRBJ2-7, with 9 bases aligning to TRBD1. V lost 9 bases to trimming and J lost 5 bases; unmatched junction nucleotides: 7. Looked up from germline, CDR1 is KGHDR and CDR2 is SFDVKD. The CDR3 spans 13 residues. The DNA for the CDR3 is TGTGCCACCGAGGGGGACAGGGACGACGAGCAGTACTTC. Translation: CATEGDRDDEQYF.

This sequence joins TRBV7-3 and TRBJ1-1, with 8 bases identical to TRBD1. The CDR3 is 13 amino acids. V trimming: 5 bases; J trimming: 4 bases; junction bases outside the gene matches: 3. CDR1 is SGHTA, CDR2 FQGTGA, per germline. The CDR3 region is CASSTTGGTEAFF. In DNA form, the CDR3 reads TGTGCCAGCAGCACCACAGGGGGCACTGAAGCTTTCTTT.

The chain is built from TRBV7-3 and TRBJ2-3; TRBD1 aligns across 7 bases. The CDR3 covers 14 residues. J was trimmed by 2 bases and V by 7 bases; bases with no gene match: 6. Germline V gene data show CDR1 as SGHTA and CDR2 as FQGTGA. The CDR3 sequence is CASTPGQTTDTQYF. The CDR3 nucleotides are TGTGCCAGCACCCCGGGACAGACCACAGATACGCAGTATTTT. Together with reference TRBV7-3 and TRBJ2-3, the CDR3 gives the full variable domain: GAGVSQTPSNKVTEKGKYVELRCDPISGHTALYWYRQSLGQGPEFLIYFQGTGAADDSGLPNDRFFAVRPEGSVSTLKIQRTERGDSAVYLCASTPGQTTDTQYFGPGTRLTVL.

This clone appeared once. DNA for the CDR3: TGTGCCAGTAGTTCTTCCCTAGCGGGATCCACAGATACGCAGTATTTT. Protein: CASSSSLAGSTDTQYF. This chain connects TRBV19 to TRBJ2-3; 9 positions agree with TRBD2. CDR3 length: 16 amino acids. Trimming cost V 5 bases and J 2 bases; bases outside gene matches: 8. Germline loops: CDR1 LNHDA, CDR2 SQIVND (reference sequence).